Presented here are 9 T cell receptor beta chains from one specimen sequenced in a study of T cell repertoires in cytomegalovirus infection. TCRdb passed the reads through MiXCR, listing each CDR3 protein once. The table records 150,000 or so distinct CDR3 sequences, roughly 6.5% of them present only once. The sample was PBMCs. These receptors all stem from a human donor in good health (CMV status not recorded). Some clones in this sample may be carry-over from other donors' samples.

This clonotype was seen many times. V usage is TRBV7-2 and J usage is TRBJ1-5; unclear D gene. Germline V lookup: CDR1 SGHTA, CDR2 FQGNSA. V was cut by 5 bases and J by 0 bases, with 8 bases left in between. The CDR3 runs to 14 residues. CDR3 residues: CASSGVDSNQPQHF. The CDR3 DNA reads as TGTGCCAGCAGCGGTGTGGATAGCAATCAGCCCCAGCATTTT.

This clonotype was observed at least ten times. The genes are TRBV7-2 and TRBJ2-7, with D uncertain. The CDR3 totals 12 residues. Trimming left V 2 bases short and J 7 bases short, with 9 bases between. In germline, CDR1 is SGHTA, CDR2 FQGNSA. CDR3 DNA sequence: TGTGCCAGCAGCTTAAACCCCTGGGAGCAGTACTTC. Protein product: CASSLNPWEQYF.

V is TRBV5-5 and J is TRBJ2-3; D is possibly TRBD1 (6 bases). This CDR3 spans 13 amino acids. V lost 2 bases to trimming and J lost 6 bases, with 10 bases between them. CDR1 SGHKS and CDR2 YYEKEE come from the germline V gene (reference sequence). The CDR3 region has the DNA TGTGCCAGCAGCTTCCGGGACACCGATACGCAGTATTTT. Translating gives CASSFRDTDTQYF.

In the case of this clonotype: Given a much more abundant clone one base away, this may be a read error. Because it lacks the conserved phenylalanine or tryptophan at the end, this CDR3 is likely a read error. V gene TRBV27 combines with J gene TRBJ1-1, with no clear D. Trimming removed 2 bases at V and 0 bases at J, with 10 bases between. This CDR3 is 15 amino acids long. From germline, CDR1 is MNHEY and CDR2 SMNVEV (reference sequence). CDR3: CASSLTGSMNTEAFL. CDR3 DNA: TGTGCCAGCAGTTTAACGGGCAGCATGAACACTGAAGCTTTCTTG.

This clonotype was counted many times. This chain links TRBV7-2 with TRBJ2-3; TRBD2 is a possible D gene (6 bases). The CDR3 has 16 residues. V lost 1 base, J lost 1 base, and 12 bases lay in between. In germline, CDR1 is SGHTA, CDR2 FQGNSA. CDR3: CASSLEAGFGTDTQYF. Written as DNA, the CDR3 is TGTGCCAGCAGCTTAGAGGCGGGGTTTGGCACAGATACGCAGTATTTT. Full variable domain (outside the CDR3, taken from reference TRBV7-2 and TRBJ2-3): GAGVSQSPSNKVTEKGKDVELRCDPISGHTALYWYRQSLGQGLEFLIYFQGNSAPDKSGLPSDRFSAERTGGSVSTLTIQRTQQEDSAVYLCASSLEAGFGTDTQYFGPGTRLTVL.

This chain links TRBV7-2 with TRBJ2-3; D is ambiguous. The CDR3 covers 14 residues. The germline V and J ends were trimmed by 1 base and 5 bases, with 10 bases remaining between them. Per the germline V gene, CDR1 is SGHTA and CDR2 is FQGNSA. DNA of the CDR3: TGTGCCAGCAGCTTAGGAAACACTGGAGATACGCAGTATTTT. Amino acids: CASSLGNTGDTQYF.

CDR3 in DNA: TGTGCCAGCAGCCGCCCAGGGTCCTACGAGCAGTACTTC. Protein product: CASSRPGSYEQYF. The chain employs TRBV7-9 and TRBJ2-7; D is perhaps TRBD1 (5 bases). The CDR3 length is 13 residues. The germline V and J ends were trimmed by 5 bases and 1 base, with 9 bases remaining between them. Per germline, CDR1 SEHNR and CDR2 FQNEAQ (reference sequence).

This clonotype showed up many times. The rearrangement uses TRBV6-2 or TRBV6-3 and TRBJ2-7; TRBD1 is a possible D gene (6 bases). V was cut by 5 bases and J by 0 bases, with 11 bases left in between. The CDR3 has 14 amino acids. The germline V gene has CDR1 MNHEY and CDR2 SVGEGT. The CDR3 sequence is CASSARGSSYEQYF. The DNA of the CDR3 is TGTGCCAGCAGTGCCAGGGGAAGCTCCTACGAGCAGTACTTC.

In this sample, this clonotype turned up many times. The chain has TRBV2 and TRBJ2-7; 13 positions agree with TRBD2. This CDR3 contains 14 residues. With 2 bases clipped from V and 8 bases from J, the junction kept 3 bases outside the gene matches. Germline V gives CDR1 SNHLY, CDR2 FYNNEI. The CDR3 spells CASSELLAGGQQYF. The CDR3 bases are TGTGCCAGCAGTGAACTACTAGCGGGGGGGCAGCAGTACTTC.